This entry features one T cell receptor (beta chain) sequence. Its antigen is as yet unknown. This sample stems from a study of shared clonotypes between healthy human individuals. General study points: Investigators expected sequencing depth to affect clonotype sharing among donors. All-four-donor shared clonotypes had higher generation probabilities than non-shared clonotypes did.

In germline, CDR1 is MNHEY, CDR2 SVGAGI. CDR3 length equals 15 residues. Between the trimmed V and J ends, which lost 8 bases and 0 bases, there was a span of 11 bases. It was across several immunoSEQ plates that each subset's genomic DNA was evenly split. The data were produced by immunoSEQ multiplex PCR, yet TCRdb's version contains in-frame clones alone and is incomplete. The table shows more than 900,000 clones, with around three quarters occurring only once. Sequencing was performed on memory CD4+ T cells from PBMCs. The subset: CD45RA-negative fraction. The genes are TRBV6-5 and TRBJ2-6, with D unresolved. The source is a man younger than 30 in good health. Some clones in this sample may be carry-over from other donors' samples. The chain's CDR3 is CASGSRHSGANVLTF. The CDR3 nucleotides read TGTGCCAGCGGTAGCCGACACTCTGGGGCCAACGTCCTGACTTTC.